The clone carrying this TCR beta chain was observed at least ten times. Investigators prepared the TCR beta libraries by applying iRepertoire HTBI primers and Arm-PCR of CDR3 regions. MiXCR, applied by TCRdb to the multiplex PCR reads, yields one record per CDR3 protein. The table includes 300,000 to 400,000 distinct CDR3 sequences, around 19% detected once. This sample was taken from a study of regulatory T cells in long-lasting Graves disease. On the study more broadly: Patients with persistent Graves' disease had over 5 years of antithyroid drugs and persistent TSH receptor antibodies.

The time point was: persistent/refractory GD, antithyroid drugs over 5 years with positive TRAb. RNA from PBMCs was the source of the TCR library. The source was peripheral blood mononuclear cells (PBMCs), collected when the disease was refractory, from a patient treated with antithyroid drugs. This TCR derives from a female donor with Graves disease.

CDR3 sequence: CASSLRDRGKEYEQYF. The CDR3 nucleotides read TGCGCCAGCAGCTTGCGGGACAGGGGTAAGGAGTACGAGCAGTACTTC. The chain couples TRBV5-1 to TRBJ2-7; 10 bases map to TRBD1. V shed 1 base and J 4 bases; nucleotides not matched to a gene: 8. CDR3 length equals 16 residues. Per germline, CDR1 SGHRS and CDR2 YFSETQ.